This is a list of T cell receptor beta chains from one sample in a study of vaccination effects on CD4 cells after COVID-19. Libraries were prepared by immunoSEQ multiplex PCR; TCRdb keeps only in-frame clonotypes and omits some of them. The sample has tens of thousands of clones; 76% are singletons. No antigens are known for them. The material was CD4+ T cells from PBMCs cultured with HCoV-NL63 spike peptides, obtained before COVID-19 vaccination. Every receptor here comes from a human donor who received a COVID-19 vaccine. The CDR3 runs from the conserved cysteine through the conserved F or W. D genes are given only for firm matches. Some rows mark clone size as missing; the rest say once, few, many or name a class of expanded clone.

clone_size: -
d_call: TRBD2
v_call: TRBV11-2
j_call: TRBJ2-4
cdr3_nt: TGTGCCAGCAGCTTAGGACTAGCGGGGGGGATAGCCAAAAACATTCAGTACTTC
cdr3_aa: CASSLGLAGGIAKNIQYF

clone_size: -
d_call: -
v_call: TRBV6-5
j_call: TRBJ1-4
cdr3_nt: TGTGCCAGCAGTTACTCGTCGGGGGACGTTGAAAAACTGTTTTTT
cdr3_aa: CASSYSSGDVEKLFF

clone_size: -
d_call: -
v_call: TRBV29-1
j_call: TRBJ2-3
cdr3_nt: TGCAGCGTTGGGGCGAGCACAGATACGCAGTATTTT
cdr3_aa: CSVGASTDTQYF

clone_size: -
d_call: TRBD2
v_call: TRBV7-9
j_call: TRBJ2-1
cdr3_nt: TGTGCCAGCAGACCTAGCGGGGGTGAGCAGTTCTTC
cdr3_aa: CASRPSGGEQFF

clone_size: -
d_call: -
v_call: TRBV5-1
j_call: TRBJ1-6
cdr3_nt: TGCGCCAGCAGCTGGGACGGGAATTCACCCCTCCACTTT
cdr3_aa: CASSWDGNSPLHF

clone_size: -
d_call: -
v_call: TRBV24-1
j_call: TRBJ2-5
cdr3_nt: TGTGCCACCAGTGATCTCGATGGCCTCCGAGAGACCCAGTACTTC
cdr3_aa: CATSDLDGLRETQYF

clone_size: few
d_call: TRBD1
v_call: TRBV19
j_call: TRBJ1-5
cdr3_nt: TGTGCCAGTAGTATACAGGGGGCCGGTCAGCCCCAGCATTTT
cdr3_aa: CASSIQGAGQPQHF

clone_size: -
d_call: -
v_call: TRBV27
j_call: TRBJ2-5
cdr3_nt: TGTGCCAGCAGCAGAGCGCCCCTGGAGGAGACCCAGTACTTC
cdr3_aa: CASSRAPLEETQYF

clone_size: -
d_call: -
v_call: TRBV7-2
j_call: TRBJ1-1
cdr3_nt: TGTGCCAGCAGCTTAGCGCCGGGCAGGGGAGCTTTCTTT
cdr3_aa: CASSLAPGRGAFF

clone_size: -
d_call: TRBD2
v_call: TRBV5-1
j_call: TRBJ2-1
cdr3_nt: TGCGCCAGCAGCTTGGTTGCGGGGGACCACAATGAGCAGTTCTTC
cdr3_aa: CASSLVAGDHNEQFF

clone_size: -
d_call: TRBD2
v_call: TRBV5-4
j_call: TRBJ2-5
cdr3_nt: TGTGCCAGCACCCCAGCCCCCCCACTAGCGGGGGATCAAGAGACCCAGTACTTC
cdr3_aa: CASTPAPPLAGDQETQYF

clone_size: -
d_call: TRBD1
v_call: TRBV6-5
j_call: TRBJ1-2
cdr3_nt: TGTGCCAGCAGGGCTGACAGGGGAGGGGGCTACACCTTC
cdr3_aa: CASRADRGGGYTF

clone_size: -
d_call: -
v_call: TRBV18
j_call: TRBJ1-1
cdr3_nt: TGTGCCAGCTCGCCACGACGAACCGACACTGAAGCTTTCTTT
cdr3_aa: CASSPRRTDTEAFF

clone_size: -
d_call: -
v_call: TRBV5-4
j_call: TRBJ2-5
cdr3_nt: TGTGCCAGCAGCTTACGCGGGCGAGGGGAAGAGACCCAGTACTTC
cdr3_aa: CASSLRGRGEETQYF

clone_size: -
d_call: -
v_call: TRBV4-1
j_call: TRBJ2-1
cdr3_nt: TGCGCCAGCAGCCAAGACTTCGGGCCCAGGGGATCCTACAATGAGCAGTTCTTC
cdr3_aa: CASSQDFGPRGSYNEQFF

clone_size: -
d_call: -
v_call: TRBV6-5
j_call: TRBJ1-2
cdr3_nt: TGTGCCAGCAGTTACTCTCTGCGGGGGGACTATGGCTACACCTTC
cdr3_aa: CASSYSLRGDYGYTF

clone_size: -
d_call: -
v_call: TRBV3-1/TRBV3-2
j_call: TRBJ1-6
cdr3_nt: TGTGCCAGCAGCCAAGTACAGGTCAGCTCCTATAATTCACCCCTCCACTTT
cdr3_aa: CASSQVQVSSYNSPLHF

clone_size: -
d_call: TRBD2
v_call: TRBV7-2
j_call: TRBJ2-5
cdr3_nt: TGTGCCAGCAGCTCCCCGGGACTACCGCAAGAGACCCAGTACTTC
cdr3_aa: CASSSPGLPQETQYF

clone_size: few
d_call: -
v_call: TRBV7-2
j_call: TRBJ2-5
cdr3_nt: TGTGCCAGCAGTCGGACTCCTCAAGAGACCCAGTACTTC
cdr3_aa: CASSRTPQETQYF

clone_size: -
d_call: -
v_call: TRBV28
j_call: TRBJ1-4
cdr3_nt: TGTGCCAGCAGGGAAGGGCGCAATGAAAAACTGTTTTTT
cdr3_aa: CASREGRNEKLFF

clone_size: -
d_call: TRBD1
v_call: TRBV30
j_call: TRBJ1-4
cdr3_nt: TGTGCCTGGAGTGTTGGCAGGAGGGGGCCTAATGAAAAACTGTTTTTT
cdr3_aa: CAWSVGRRGPNEKLFF

clone_size: -
d_call: -
v_call: TRBV2
j_call: TRBJ1-1
cdr3_nt: TGTGCCAGCAGTGGGGACGTTGGCATGAACACTGAAGCTTTCTTT
cdr3_aa: CASSGDVGMNTEAFF

clone_size: -
d_call: -
v_call: TRBV11-2
j_call: TRBJ2-1
cdr3_nt: TGTGCCAGCAGCTTAGAGGGGACCTACAATGAGCAGTTCTTC
cdr3_aa: CASSLEGTYNEQFF

clone_size: once
d_call: -
v_call: TRBV19
j_call: TRBJ2-2
cdr3_nt: TGTGCCAGTAGCCCGGGCGGAGGGAGCACCGGGGAGCTGTTTTTT
cdr3_aa: CASSPGGGSTGELFF

clone_size: -
d_call: -
v_call: TRBV5-1
j_call: TRBJ2-2
cdr3_nt: TGCGCCAGCAGCTTGGGATTGGCGAACACCGGGGAGCTGTTTTTT
cdr3_aa: CASSLGLANTGELFF

clone_size: -
d_call: -
v_call: TRBV6-2/TRBV6-3
j_call: TRBJ1-1
cdr3_nt: TGTGCCAGCAGTTACACCACCAGGGCCCCTGAAGCTTTCTTT
cdr3_aa: CASSYTTRAPEAFF

clone_size: -
d_call: TRBD1
v_call: TRBV7-9
j_call: TRBJ2-3
cdr3_nt: TGTGCCAGCAGCTTAGCGCAAGGACAGGGGGCGCGGGATACGCAGTATTTT
cdr3_aa: CASSLAQGQGARDTQYF

clone_size: -
d_call: TRBD1
v_call: TRBV6-5
j_call: TRBJ1-2
cdr3_nt: TGTGCCAGCAGGACATCCGGGACAGTAAAATATGGCTACACCTTC
cdr3_aa: CASRTSGTVKYGYTF

clone_size: -
d_call: -
v_call: TRBV6-2/TRBV6-3
j_call: TRBJ2-5
cdr3_nt: TGTGCCAGCAGTTACAGTGGGGGCCAAGAGACCCAGTACTTC
cdr3_aa: CASSYSGGQETQYF

clone_size: few
d_call: -
v_call: TRBV6-5
j_call: TRBJ1-6
cdr3_nt: TGTGCCAGCAGGGGGGGAGGTTATAATTCACCCCTCCACTTT
cdr3_aa: CASRGGGYNSPLHF

clone_size: -
d_call: -
v_call: TRBV18
j_call: TRBJ2-1
cdr3_nt: TGTGCCAGCTCACCACTGTCGCTTGAAGGGCAGTTCTTC
cdr3_aa: CASSPLSLEGQFF

clone_size: -
d_call: -
v_call: TRBV14
j_call: TRBJ1-4
cdr3_nt: TGTGCCAGCAGCGGAACACCAAAGATCGCACCGGGATCAACTAATGAAAAACTGTTTTTT
cdr3_aa: CASSGTPKIAPGSTNEKLFF

clone_size: few
d_call: -
v_call: TRBV5-1
j_call: TRBJ1-3
cdr3_nt: TGCGCCAGCAGCTTGGGACAGGGAAACACCATATATTTT
cdr3_aa: CASSLGQGNTIYF

clone_size: -
d_call: TRBD1
v_call: TRBV10-3
j_call: TRBJ2-5
cdr3_nt: TGTGCCATCAGTCGACAGGGGGCGGAAGAGACCCAGTACTTC
cdr3_aa: CAISRQGAEETQYF

clone_size: -
d_call: -
v_call: TRBV7-2
j_call: TRBJ2-1
cdr3_nt: TGTGCCAGCAGCTTATTCGGTGCCTACAATGAGCAGTTCTTC
cdr3_aa: CASSLFGAYNEQFF

clone_size: -
d_call: TRBD1
v_call: TRBV7-2
j_call: TRBJ1-1
cdr3_nt: TGTGCCAGCAGCTCGGACAGGGTCGGTACTGAAGCTTTCTTT
cdr3_aa: CASSSDRVGTEAFF

clone_size: -
d_call: -
v_call: TRBV6-1
j_call: TRBJ1-4
cdr3_nt: TGTGCCAGCAGTGAAGATTCTTTGGTGTTTGCTAATGAAAAACTGTTTTTT
cdr3_aa: CASSEDSLVFANEKLFF

clone_size: -
d_call: -
v_call: TRBV28
j_call: TRBJ1-4
cdr3_nt: TGTGCCAGCAGCCTCACAACAACTAATGAAAAACTGTTTTTT
cdr3_aa: CASSLTTTNEKLFF

clone_size: -
d_call: TRBD2
v_call: TRBV6-1
j_call: TRBJ2-3
cdr3_nt: TGTGCCAGCAGTGAACCCCCTGGGGGTAGCGGGGTATTAGGTACGCAGTATTTT
cdr3_aa: CASSEPPGGSGVLGTQYF

clone_size: -
d_call: -
v_call: TRBV7-2
j_call: TRBJ1-1
cdr3_nt: TGTGCCAGCAGCTTAAGATTTCAGGGTCGTCGGGACACTGAAGCTTTCTTT
cdr3_aa: CASSLRFQGRRDTEAFF

clone_size: -
d_call: TRBD1
v_call: TRBV10-3
j_call: TRBJ1-2
cdr3_nt: TGTGCCATCGGCCGAGGGGGCGACTATGGCTACACCTTC
cdr3_aa: CAIGRGGDYGYTF

clone_size: -
d_call: TRBD2
v_call: TRBV19
j_call: TRBJ2-1
cdr3_nt: TGTGCCAGTAACGGACTAGCGGGGGGGTCTGATGAGCAGTTCTTC
cdr3_aa: CASNGLAGGSDEQFF

clone_size: few
d_call: -
v_call: TRBV21-1
j_call: TRBJ1-2
cdr3_nt: TGTGCCAGCAGCAAAGACCAGGGGGCGAACTATGGCTACACCTTC
cdr3_aa: CASSKDQGANYGYTF

clone_size: -
d_call: -
v_call: TRBV5-1
j_call: TRBJ2-5
cdr3_nt: TGCGCCAGCAGCCCCCTTGGGGTTGGAGAGACCCAGTACTTC
cdr3_aa: CASSPLGVGETQYF

clone_size: -
d_call: -
v_call: TRBV6-2/TRBV6-3
j_call: TRBJ2-3
cdr3_nt: TGTGCCAGCAGTAAGTTTTTAGGCAATACGCAGTATTTT
cdr3_aa: CASSKFLGNTQYF

clone_size: -
d_call: TRBD1
v_call: TRBV5-1
j_call: TRBJ1-5
cdr3_nt: TGCGCCAGCAGCCGTGGACAGGGCGGTCAGCCCCAGCATTTT
cdr3_aa: CASSRGQGGQPQHF

clone_size: once
d_call: -
v_call: TRBV5-1
j_call: TRBJ1-1
cdr3_nt: TGCGCCAGCAGCTCGGAGATGAACACTGAAGCTTTCTTT
cdr3_aa: CASSSEMNTEAFF

clone_size: -
d_call: -
v_call: TRBV5-1
j_call: TRBJ2-5
cdr3_nt: TGCGCCAGCAGCTTGGGGGCCGAAGAGACCCAGTACTTC
cdr3_aa: CASSLGAEETQYF

clone_size: -
d_call: TRBD1
v_call: TRBV6-5
j_call: TRBJ2-5
cdr3_nt: TGTGCCAGCAGAAATTCAGGGGGCGCAACCCAGTACTTC
cdr3_aa: CASRNSGGATQYF

clone_size: once
d_call: -
v_call: TRBV9
j_call: TRBJ1-1
cdr3_nt: TGTGCCAGCAGCGTAGCCGGGGTTAGGAACACTGAAGCTTTCTTT
cdr3_aa: CASSVAGVRNTEAFF

clone_size: -
d_call: -
v_call: TRBV12-3/TRBV12-4
j_call: TRBJ2-5
cdr3_nt: TGTGCCAGCAGTTTCCAAGAGACCCAGTACTTC
cdr3_aa: CASSFQETQYF

clone_size: -
d_call: -
v_call: TRBV7-9
j_call: TRBJ2-5
cdr3_nt: TGTGCCAGCAGCTTATACGAGACCCAGTACTTC
cdr3_aa: CASSLYETQYF

clone_size: -
d_call: -
v_call: TRBV29-1
j_call: TRBJ1-1
cdr3_nt: TGCAGCGCAGGACACATCCCTAACACTGAAGCTTTCTTT
cdr3_aa: CSAGHIPNTEAFF

clone_size: -
d_call: -
v_call: TRBV18
j_call: TRBJ2-2
cdr3_nt: TGTGCCAGCTCACCACCGGCCGGATCCGCGAACACCGGGGAGCTGTTTTTT
cdr3_aa: CASSPPAGSANTGELFF

clone_size: -
d_call: -
v_call: TRBV9
j_call: TRBJ1-2
cdr3_nt: TGTGCCAGCAGCGTAGTAACAGGGATGGGAGGCTACACCTTC
cdr3_aa: CASSVVTGMGGYTF

clone_size: -
d_call: -
v_call: TRBV30
j_call: TRBJ1-5
cdr3_nt: TGTGCCTGGCAATCCGGGACATCCGATCAGCCCCAGCATTTT
cdr3_aa: CAWQSGTSDQPQHF

clone_size: -
d_call: -
v_call: TRBV10-1
j_call: TRBJ1-1
cdr3_nt: TGCGCCAGCAGTGGGGCGAACACTGAAGCTTTCTTT
cdr3_aa: CASSGANTEAFF